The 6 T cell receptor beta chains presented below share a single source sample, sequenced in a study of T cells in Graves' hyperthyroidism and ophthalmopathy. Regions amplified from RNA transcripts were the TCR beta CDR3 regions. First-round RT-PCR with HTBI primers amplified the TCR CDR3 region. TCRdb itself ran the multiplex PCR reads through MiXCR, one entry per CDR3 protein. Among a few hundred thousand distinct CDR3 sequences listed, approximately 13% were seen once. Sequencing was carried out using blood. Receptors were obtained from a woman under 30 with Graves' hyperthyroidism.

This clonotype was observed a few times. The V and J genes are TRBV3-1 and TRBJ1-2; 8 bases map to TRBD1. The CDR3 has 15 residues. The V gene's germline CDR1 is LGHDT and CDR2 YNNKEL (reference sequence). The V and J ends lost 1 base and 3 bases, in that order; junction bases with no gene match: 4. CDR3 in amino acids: CASSQGQGAYYGYTF. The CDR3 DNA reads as TGTGCCAGCAGCCAAGGGCAGGGGGCATACTATGGCTACACCTTC.

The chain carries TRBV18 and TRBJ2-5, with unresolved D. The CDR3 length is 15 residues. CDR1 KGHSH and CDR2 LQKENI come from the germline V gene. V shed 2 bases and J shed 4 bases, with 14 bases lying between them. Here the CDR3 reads CASSPLEITGETQYF. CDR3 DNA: TGTGCCAGCTCACCATTAGAAATTACCGGAGAGACCCAGTACTTC.

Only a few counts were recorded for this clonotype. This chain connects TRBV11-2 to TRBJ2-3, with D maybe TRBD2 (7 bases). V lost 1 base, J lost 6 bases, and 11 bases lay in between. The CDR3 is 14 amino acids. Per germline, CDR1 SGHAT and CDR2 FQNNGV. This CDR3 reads CASSLAAGADTQYF. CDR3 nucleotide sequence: TGTGCCAGCAGCTTAGCGGCGGGGGCCGATACGCAGTATTTT.

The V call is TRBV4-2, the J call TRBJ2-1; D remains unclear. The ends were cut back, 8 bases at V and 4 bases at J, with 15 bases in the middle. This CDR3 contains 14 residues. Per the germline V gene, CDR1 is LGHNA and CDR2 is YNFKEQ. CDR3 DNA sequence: TGTGCCAGCTCCAGCAGCGACTCTTACAATGAGCAGTTCTTC. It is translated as CASSSSDSYNEQFF.

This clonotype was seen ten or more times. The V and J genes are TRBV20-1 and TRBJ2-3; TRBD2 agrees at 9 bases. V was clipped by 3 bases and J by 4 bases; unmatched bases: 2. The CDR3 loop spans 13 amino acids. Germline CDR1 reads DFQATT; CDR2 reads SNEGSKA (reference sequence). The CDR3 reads CSARAGGPDTQYF. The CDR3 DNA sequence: TGCAGTGCTAGGGCGGGAGGGCCAGATACGCAGTATTTT.

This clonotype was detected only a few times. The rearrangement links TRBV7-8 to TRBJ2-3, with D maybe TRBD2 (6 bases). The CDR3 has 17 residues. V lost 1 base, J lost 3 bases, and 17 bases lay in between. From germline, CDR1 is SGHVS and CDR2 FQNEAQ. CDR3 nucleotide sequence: TGTGCCAGCAGCTTAGAACGGGGGTCGTTAATTACAGATACGCAGTATTTT. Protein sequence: CASSLERGSLITDTQYF. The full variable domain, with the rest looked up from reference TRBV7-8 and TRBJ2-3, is GAGVSQSPRYKVAKRGQDVALRCDPISGHVSLFWYQQALGQGPEFLTYFQNEAQLDKSGLPSDRFFAERPEGSVSTLKIQRTQQEDSAVYLCASSLERGSLITDTQYFGPGTRLTVL.